These 21 T cell receptor beta chains share one sample of origin, sequenced in a study of blood T cell repertoires in COVID-19. Sequencing was performed with immunoSEQ multiplex PCR; in TCRdb, only in-frame clones are kept and a portion is missing. Altogether 50,000 to 80,000 clones are present, under 90% being singletons, with the ten largest covering approximately 1.3%. The source material was peripheral blood. The source of these receptors is a man aged 60-69 years with acute or convalescent COVID-19.

The sample holds one count of this clone. This chain connects TRBV29-1 to TRBJ1-3, with D perhaps matching TRBD1 (5 bases). Germline V CDR1 and CDR2: SQVTM, ANQGSEA. The V gene lost 0 bases and the J gene lost 4 bases, with 16 bases spanning the gap. This CDR3 is built from 16 residues. The CDR3 coding sequence is TGCAGCGTTGAAGAGCCGGGACTAAAGTTCGGAAACACCATATATTTT. This translates into CSVEEPGLKFGNTIYF.

The gene calls are TRBV6-1 and TRBJ2-3, with TRBD2 as a possible D gene (6 bases). Per germline, CDR1 MNHNS and CDR2 SASEGT. Trimming pared 0 bases from V and 10 bases from J, leaving 11 bases between. CDR3 length equals 13 residues. The CDR3 DNA reads TGTGCCAGCAGTGAAGCCCTCGGGGGTGCGCAGTATTTT. Its protein product is CASSEALGGAQYF.

CDR3 protein: CASSFLSGGYSDTQYF. CDR3 bases: TGTGCCAGCAGCTTTTTAAGCGGGGGGTACTCAGATACGCAGTATTTT. The chain carries TRBV7-2 and TRBJ2-3; TRBD2 agrees at 9 bases. The CDR3 contains 16 residues. After removal of 3 bases from V and 4 bases from J, the junction contained 8 bases not matched to a gene. Germline CDR1 SGHTA, CDR2 FQGNSA.

CDR3 sequence reads: CSVGGTGAYGAGELFF. For the CDR3, the DNA is TGCAGCGTTGGTGGGACAGGGGCTTATGGGGCCGGGGAGCTGTTTTTT. This rearrangement joins TRBV29-1 to TRBJ2-2; 10 bases agree with TRBD1. The length of the CDR3 is 16 residues. CDR1 SQVTM and CDR2 ANQGSEA come from the germline V gene. With V trimmed by 4 bases and J by 6 bases, 11 bases remained unmatched.

The chain joins TRBV29-1 to TRBJ1-3; D is possibly TRBD1 (5 bases). Germline V gene sequence: CDR1 SQVTM, CDR2 ANQGSEA. The CDR3 length is 12 residues. V dropped 6 bases and J dropped 4 bases, with 10 bases sitting between them. The CDR3 DNA reads TGCAGCGTCAGGGTTTCAGGAAACACCATATATTTT. It specifies CSVRVSGNTIYF.

This CDR3 reads CAWSHIQGTNTEAFF. The CDR3 region has the DNA TGTGCCTGGAGTCATATCCAGGGCACGAACACTGAAGCTTTCTTT. The V gene is TRBV30, the J gene TRBJ1-1, with D possibly being TRBD1 (5 bases). Germline lookup yields CDR1 GTSNPN and CDR2 SVGIG (reference sequence). The CDR3 runs to 15 residues. V lost 2 bases, J lost 1 base, and 14 bases lay in between.

J is TRBJ1-2 and V is TRBV29-1; maybe TRBD1 (5 bases). V lost 7 bases to trimming and J lost 1 base, with 16 bases between them. CDR1 is SQVTM, CDR2 ANQGSEA, per germline. This CDR3 region has 14 residues. CDR3 loop: CSAGPGGVNYGYTF. The DNA of the CDR3 is TGCAGCGCAGGTCCGGGGGGAGTTAACTATGGCTACACCTTC.

The genes are TRBV21-1 and TRBJ1-5; the table's D call, TRBD1, has no DNA check behind it. TRBV21-1 is termed a pseudogene. This CDR3 contains 16 residues. As DNA, the CDR3 is TGTGCCAGCAGCAAAGCGCTCAGGGGAGTTAATCAGCCCCAGCATTTT. Translation gives CASSKALRGVNQPQHF.

The V and J genes are TRBV3-1 (or the pseudogene TRBV3-2) and TRBJ1-6, with 8 bases aligning to TRBD1. Germline lookup yields CDR1 LGHDT and CDR2 YNNKEL (reference sequence). This CDR3 contains 15 residues. J was trimmed by 6 bases and V by 5 bases; bases with no gene match: 6. CDR3 coding DNA: TGTGCCAGCAGCACCCGGACAGGGAGTAATTCACCCCTCCACTTT. Its protein is CASSTRTGSNSPLHF.

The rearrangement joins TRBV4-1 to TRBJ1-1; D might be TRBD1 (5 bases). CDR1 and CDR2 from the germline V gene are MGHRA and YSYEKL. Trimming removed 0 bases at V and 10 bases at J, with 12 bases between. CDR3 length: 13 amino acids. The CDR3 reads CASSQDPQGRAFF. The CDR3 coding sequence is TGCGCCAGCAGCCAAGATCCGCAGGGTCGAGCTTTCTTT.

This CDR3 is CASISALRDTQYF. For the CDR3, the DNA is TGTGCCAGCATCAGCGCCCTTCGGGATACGCAGTATTTT. The chain carries TRBV6-5 and TRBJ2-3; D is ambiguous. From germline, CDR1 is MNHEY and CDR2 SVGAGI. Trimming stripped 7 bases from V and 6 bases from J, with 14 bases between. The CDR3 has 13 amino acids.

The chain links TRBV5-1 to TRBJ1-1, with a possible D match to TRBD1 (6 bases). The V end was cut by 4 bases, the J end by 1 base, with 17 bases between. Looked up from germline, CDR1 is SGHRS and CDR2 is YFSETQ. The CDR3 covers 16 residues. The CDR3 DNA reads as TGCGCCAGCAGCCATGCCAGTGCAGGGGCGAACACTGAAGCTTTCTTT. Its translation: CASSHASAGANTEAFF.

The chain combines TRBV15 with TRBJ2-1, with TRBD1 matching over 7 bases. V gave up 3 bases and J gave up 6 bases; unmatched junction bases: 2. The CDR3 is 13 amino acids. Germline assignment: CDR1 LNHNV and CDR2 YYDKDF (reference sequence). CDR3 region: CATSSGQANEQFF. The DNA of the CDR3 is TGTGCCACCAGCAGCGGACAGGCCAATGAGCAGTTCTTC.

The J gene is TRBJ2-7, the V gene TRBV7-9; possibly TRBD2 for D (6 bases). V was pared by 5 bases and J by 2 bases, with 16 bases between. CDR1 is SEHNR, CDR2 FQNEAQ, per germline (reference sequence). CDR3 length: 15 residues. The CDR3 is CASSARRGFTYEQYF. CDR3 DNA: TGTGCCAGCAGCGCCAGGAGGGGTTTCACCTACGAGCAGTACTTC.

The chain is built from TRBV9 and TRBJ2-1; possibly TRBD1 for D (6 bases). The V gene's germline CDR1 is SGDLS and CDR2 YYNGEE. V shed 2 bases and J shed 0 bases, with 9 bases lying between them. The length of the CDR3 is 15 residues. The CDR3 sequence: CASSVRGSSYNEQFF. For the CDR3, the DNA is TGTGCCAGCAGCGTCAGGGGCAGCTCCTACAATGAGCAGTTCTTC.

The V call is TRBV6-5, the J call TRBJ1-4, with TRBD1 matching 9 bases. J was trimmed by 7 bases and V by 10 bases; bases with no gene match: 7. The CDR3 contains 13 residues. Germline CDR1 MNHEY, CDR2 SVGAGI. The CDR3 loop reads CATPGQGTEKLFF. In DNA, the CDR3 is TGTGCCACTCCAGGACAGGGGACTGAAAAACTGTTTTTT.

The V gene is TRBV19, the J gene TRBJ2-2, with TRBD1 identical over 9 bases. CDR3 length: 14 residues. The V gene's germline CDR1 is LNHDA and CDR2 SQIVND (reference sequence). With V trimmed by 5 bases and J by 4 bases, 2 bases remained unmatched. The CDR3 nucleotides read TGTGCCAGTAGTTTACAGGGGGCCACCGGGGAGCTGTTTTTT. As protein: CASSLQGATGELFF.

V gene TRBV3-1 (or the pseudogene TRBV3-2) combines with J gene TRBJ1-1; D is perhaps TRBD1 (5 bases). This CDR3 is built from 17 residues. From germline, CDR1 is LGHDT and CDR2 YNNKEL (reference sequence). V dropped 3 bases and J dropped 1 base, with 18 bases sitting between them. This chain's CDR3 is CASSHLLTGLTNTEAFF. CDR3 in DNA: TGTGCCAGCAGCCACCTTTTGACGGGACTCACGAACACTGAAGCTTTCTTT.

The chain recombines TRBV10-2 with TRBJ2-1; 9 nucleotides align to TRBD2. The CDR3 runs to 14 residues. Germline V gene sequence: CDR1 WSHSY, CDR2 SAAADI. Unmatched junction bases numbered 3, after V lost 6 bases and J lost 3 bases. The CDR3 protein is CASRVAGDYNEQFF. CDR3 DNA sequence: TGCGCCAGCAGGGTAGCGGGAGACTACAATGAGCAGTTCTTC.

This CDR3 is CASSLSAGWANEQYF. CDR3 nucleotides: TGTGCCAGCAGTTTATCGGCAGGGTGGGCCAACGAGCAGTACTTC. This chain joins TRBV27 and TRBJ2-7; D is possibly TRBD1 (5 bases). Between the trimmed V and J ends, which lost 0 bases and 5 bases, there was a span of 14 bases. Germline V gene lookup returns CDR1 MNHEY and CDR2 SMNVEV (reference sequence). This CDR3 is 15 amino acids long.

J is TRBJ2-2 and V is TRBV3-1 (or the pseudogene TRBV3-2); 7 nucleotides match TRBD2. Germline V CDR1 and CDR2: LGHDT, YNNKEL (reference sequence). V gave up 8 bases and J gave up 5 bases; unmatched junction bases: 2. CDR3 length equals 12 residues. CDR3 DNA sequence: TGTGCCAGCGGGGGGGTAACCGGGGAGCTGTTTTTT. This encodes CASGGVTGELFF.